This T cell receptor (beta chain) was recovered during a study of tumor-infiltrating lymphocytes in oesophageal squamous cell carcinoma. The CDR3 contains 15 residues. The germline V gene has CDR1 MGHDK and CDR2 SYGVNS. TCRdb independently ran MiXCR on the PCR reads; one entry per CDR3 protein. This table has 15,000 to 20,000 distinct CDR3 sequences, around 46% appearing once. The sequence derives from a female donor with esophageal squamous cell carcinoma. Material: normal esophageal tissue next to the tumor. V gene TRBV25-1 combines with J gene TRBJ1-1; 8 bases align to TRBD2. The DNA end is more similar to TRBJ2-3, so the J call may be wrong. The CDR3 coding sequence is TGTGCCAGCAGTGAATATGGGCGGGAGGCAGATACGCAGTATTTT. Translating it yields CASSEYGREADTQYF.